This is a list of T cell receptor beta chains from one sample in a study of regulatory T cells in long-lasting Graves disease. TCRdb reprocessed the multiplex PCR reads via MiXCR and lists one record per CDR3 protein. The repertoire consists of 620,000 or so distinct CDR3 sequences, with about 16% occurring once and the leading ten covering about 18%. These same data were also listed under a study on T cells in Graves' hyperthyroidism and ophthalmopathy.

The sample consisted of peripheral blood mononuclear cells (PBMCs), taken at new diagnosis, from a patient treated with antithyroid drugs. Receptors were obtained from a woman aged 25 to 45 with Graves disease. CDR3s include the opening cysteine and the closing phenylalanine or tryptophan. Each record gives: J gene, D gene, V gene, clone size, CDR3 DNA, CDR3 protein. A D gene is named only where the DNA matches it firmly. Expanded clones get a size class; other rows say once, few or many, or leave the size out.

TRBJ1-3	TRBD1	TRBV7-9	many	TGTGCCAGCAGCAAACAGGGGGCAGCGAGACATGGAAACACCATATATTTT	CASSKQGAARHGNTIYF
TRBJ2-7	TRBD2	TRBV7-8	many	TGTGCCAGCAGCCAAAGTCGGACTAGCGGGAACGAGCAGTACTTC	CASSQSRTSGNEQYF
TRBJ2-7	TRBD1	TRBV30	few	TGTGCCTGGAGCCAACAGGGGGGCGCCTACGAGCAGTACTTC	CAWSQQGGAYEQYF
TRBJ1-5	-	TRBV20-1	-	TGCAGTGCTAGAAGGCCTGACATTAGCAATCAGCCCCTGCATTTT	CSARRPDISNQPLHF
TRBJ2-4	-	TRBV7-2	few	TGTGCCAGCAGCTGGGGTGCGGATCTAGCCAAAAACATTCAGTACTTC	CASSWGADLAKNIQYF
TRBJ2-1	-	TRBV20-1	-	TGCAGTGCTCGTCCGGGACCAAACTACAATGAGCAGTTCTTC	CSARPGPNYNEQFF
TRBJ2-3	TRBD1	TRBV27	-	TGTGCCAGCAGCCGGGACAGGGGGCGCGATACGCAGTATTTT	CASSRDRGRDTQYF
TRBJ2-4	-	TRBV28	-	TGTGCCAGCGGGCAAAACATTCAGTACTTC	CASGQNIQYF
TRBJ1-5	-	TRBV2	many	TGTGCCAGCAGGAACCAGGGGCTTCTCAATCAGCCCCAGCATTTT	CASRNQGLLNQPQHF
TRBJ2-3	-	TRBV6-5	many	TGTGCCAGCAGTTACCCCGGGACCCCTGGGGATACGCAGTATTTT	CASSYPGTPGDTQYF
TRBJ2-2	-	TRBV27	-	TGTGCCAGCAGTTTAACCTCGGTTGGAACCGGGGAGCTGTTTTTT	CASSLTSVGTGELFF
TRBJ1-1	-	TRBV20-1	many	TGCAGTGCTAGAGTGGGATTTTGGGGTTCGGCGAACACTGAAGCTTTCTTT	CSARVGFWGSANTEAFF
TRBJ2-7	TRBD2	TRBV20-1	many	TGCAGGGGGACTAGCGGGACCTACGAGCAGTACTTC	CRGTSGTYEQYF
TRBJ2-1	TRBD1	TRBV19	-	TGTGCCAGTAGTATAACCCGGACAGGGGGCACTGAGCAGTTCTTC	CASSITRTGGTEQFF
TRBJ2-4	-	TRBV28	many	TGTGCCAGCAGCATCCTTGGGGGTAGGGACATTCAGTACTTC	CASSILGGRDIQYF
TRBJ1-1	TRBD1	TRBV2	many	TGTGCCAGCAGCCGGCCGGACAGGGACCGAACGGCATCAACTGAAGCTTTCTTT	CASSRPDRDRTASTEAFF
TRBJ2-3	-	TRBV7-2	many	TGTGCCAGCAGCCCTCTATGGGGACGTATAAACACAGATACGCAGTATTTT	CASSPLWGRINTDTQYF
TRBJ2-7	-	TRBV29-1	-	TGCAGCGCTCAGGGAGGTTGGGACGAGCAGTACTTC	CSAQGGWDEQYF
TRBJ2-1	TRBD2	TRBV5-1	-	TGCGCCAGCAGCTTTACCGGGACTAGCGGGAGGAGTGAGCAGTTCTTC	CASSFTGTSGRSEQFF
TRBJ1-2	-	TRBV20-1	few	TGCAGTGTAACGGGGGACGAATCAAACTATGGCTACACCTTC	CSVTGDESNYGYTF
TRBJ2-2	TRBD1	TRBV3-1	-	TGTGCCAGCAGCCAAGGGACAGGGGGCACCGGGGAGCTGTTTTTT	CASSQGTGGTGELFF
TRBJ1-4	TRBD1	TRBV14	-	TGTGCCAGCAGCCTGACAGGGTACGGCTCAAATGAAAAACTGTTTTTT	CASSLTGYGSNEKLFF
TRBJ1-1	-	TRBV28	many	TGTGCCAGCAGTCGTCAGTTGGGTACAAGTGAAGCTTTCTTT	CASSRQLGTSEAFF
TRBJ1-2	-	TRBV6-5	many	TGTGCCAGCAGTTACTCCCCAGAATCTAACTATGGCTACACCTTC	CASSYSPESNYGYTF
TRBJ2-5	TRBD1	TRBV27	many	TGTGCCAGCAGTCCCCTCGGACAGGGGCAAGAGACCCAGTACTTC	CASSPLGQGQETQYF
TRBJ2-3	-	TRBV6-5	-	TGTGCCAGCAGTTACGGACAGTCTAGCACAGATACGCAGTATTTT	CASSYGQSSTDTQYF
TRBJ2-7	TRBD1	TRBV28	many	TGTGCCAGCACCATCCCTTCCGGGACAGGGACATACGAGCAGTACTTC	CASTIPSGTGTYEQYF
TRBJ1-6	-	TRBV6-1	-	TGTGCCAGCACCCGAACACTAGGGGAAGACTCCTATAATTCACCCCTCCACTTT	CASTRTLGEDSYNSPLHF
TRBJ1-5	-	TRBV7-9	-	TGTGCCAGCAGCTCACAGGGTGTGCATCAGCCCCAGCATTTT	CASSSQGVHQPQHF
TRBJ2-7	TRBD2	TRBV27	few	TGTGCCAGCAGTAGCGGGACCCTTAACTCCTACGAGCAGTACTTC	CASSSGTLNSYEQYF
TRBJ2-5	TRBD1	TRBV10-3	few	TGTGCCATCAGTGTTTGGGTTGTTGTCGGACAGGCCGAGACCCAGTACTTC	CAISVWVVVGQAETQYF
TRBJ1-5	-	TRBV6-1	many	TGTGCCAGCAGTCAACTGAGGTTGGGCAATCAGCCCCAGCATTTT	CASSQLRLGNQPQHF
TRBJ2-3	-	TRBV6-1	-	TGTGCCAACTCCCCCTTGGCAAGCACAGATACGCAGTATTTT	CANSPLASTDTQYF
TRBJ2-5	-	TRBV6-2/TRBV6-3	few	TGTGCCAGCAGTTACGGAGGGAGGGGGTACGAGACCCAGTACTTC	CASSYGGRGYETQYF
TRBJ2-2	-	TRBV20-1	few	TGCAGTGCTAGCGACTTCTACACCGGGGAGCTGTTTTTT	CSASDFYTGELFF
TRBJ2-1	TRBD2	TRBV19	-	TGTGCCAGTAGTGTGGGGGGGGATTACAATGAGCAGTTCTTC	CASSVGGDYNEQFF
TRBJ2-3	-	TRBV7-3	once	TGTGCCAGCAGCTTAATTTCCGGGCCCCCAGCGGATACGCAGTATTTT	CASSLISGPPADTQYF
TRBJ2-1	TRBD2	TRBV12-3/TRBV12-4	many	TGTGCCAGCAGCTGGACTAGCGGGAGTTATCAGTTCTTC	CASSWTSGSYQFF
TRBJ1-2	-	TRBV6-1	many	TGTGCCAGCGTCGGCGGTACTTATGGCTACACCTTC	CASVGGTYGYTF
TRBJ2-1	TRBD2	TRBV12-3/TRBV12-4	many	TGTGCCAGCAGGCGGGCGGGAGGATCCTACAATGAGCAGTTCTTC	CASRRAGGSYNEQFF
TRBJ1-2	-	TRBV11-2	many	TGTGCCAGCAGCTTCTCGGGCCTAAGGGATGGCTACACCTTC	CASSFSGLRDGYTF
TRBJ2-7	-	TRBV6-1	many	TGTGCCATCTCCTCGGGACTCCACTACGAGCAGTACTTC	CAISSGLHYEQYF
TRBJ2-1	TRBD2	TRBV27	many	TGTGCCAGCACAGGCGGGAGCCCCTACAATGAGCAGTTCTTC	CASTGGSPYNEQFF
TRBJ2-3	TRBD2	TRBV9	-	TGTGCCAGCAGCGTTCATAGCGGGAGCACAGATACGCAGTATTTT	CASSVHSGSTDTQYF
TRBJ2-2	TRBD1	TRBV18	-	TGTGCCAGCTCACCAGGAGGACAGGGGTTAACCGGGGAGCTGTTTTTT	CASSPGGQGLTGELFF
TRBJ1-1	-	TRBV11-3	few	TGTGCCAGTTCTGGGGGGGCTGGCACTGAAGCTTTCTTT	CASSGGAGTEAFF
TRBJ2-3	-	TRBV6-2/TRBV6-3	many	TGTGCCAGCTACGACCCCACCGCGGTACCATTCTCCACAGATACGCAGTATTTT	CASYDPTAVPFSTDTQYF
TRBJ2-5	TRBD2	TRBV3-1	few	TGTGCCAGCAGCCGCAAGGGAGGGAGTGGTTCCGTGGAGACCCAGTACTTC	CASSRKGGSGSVETQYF
TRBJ1-1	TRBD1	TRBV6-2/TRBV6-3	many	TGTGCCAGCAATAAGGGGACAGGGGAACTTCGATTAGCTTTCTTT	CASNKGTGELRLAFF
TRBJ1-6	-	TRBV6-1	-	TGTGCCAGCAGACCCGGGACCGGGACCTATAATTCACCCCTCCACTTT	CASRPGTGTYNSPLHF
TRBJ2-3	TRBD2	TRBV11-2	many	TGTGCCAGCAGCTTGCGGCTAGCGGAGGGGGATACGCAGTATTTT	CASSLRLAEGDTQYF
TRBJ2-7	TRBD1	TRBV9	-	TGTGCCAGCAGCGTAGAGGGGGCCGAGCAGTACTTC	CASSVEGAEQYF
TRBJ2-1	-	TRBV29-1	few	TGCAGCGTTCGACTAGGGGCCGAGCAGTTCTTC	CSVRLGAEQFF